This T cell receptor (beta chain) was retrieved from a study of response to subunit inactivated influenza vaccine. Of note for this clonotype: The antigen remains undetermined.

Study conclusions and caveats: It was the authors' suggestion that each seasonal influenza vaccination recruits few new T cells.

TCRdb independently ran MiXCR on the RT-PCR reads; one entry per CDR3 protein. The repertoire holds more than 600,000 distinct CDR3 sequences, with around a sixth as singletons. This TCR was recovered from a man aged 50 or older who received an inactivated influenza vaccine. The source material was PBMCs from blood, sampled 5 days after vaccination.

This CDR3 is CASSHGLAGDTGELFF. The CDR3 DNA sequence: TGTGCCAGCAGCCACGGACTAGCGGGAGACACCGGGGAGCTGTTTTTT. The chain couples TRBV4-2 to TRBJ2-2; 13 bases match TRBD2. Germline V gene data show CDR1 as LGHNA and CDR2 as YNFKEQ. J was trimmed by 3 bases and V by 3 bases; bases with no gene match: 1. This CDR3 contains 16 residues.